One sample yielded the 5 T cell receptor beta chains listed below, sequenced in a study of T cell responses to AZD1222 COVID-19 vaccine. Using immunoSEQ multiplex PCR, the repertoire was profiled, and TCRdb retains in-frame clones only, with some absent. The sample records about 150,000 clones, 90% being singletons. The sequencing used peripheral blood, collected on day 0 of AZD1222 vaccination. These receptors came from an adult in good health.

This clone has just one count. The chain uses TRBV20-1 and TRBJ2-5; D remains unclear. Germline V gene sequence: CDR1 DFQATT, CDR2 SNEGSKA (reference sequence). The CDR3 sequence is 10 residues long. With 5 bases removed from V and 7 bases from J, the gap between germline ends came to 8 bases. CDR3 sequence: CSAYAGTQYF. As DNA, the CDR3 is TGCAGTGCTTATGCTGGGACCCAGTACTTC.

This chain connects TRBV14 to TRBJ2-1, with a possible D match to TRBD2 (6 bases). This CDR3 comprises 15 residues. The V end lost 6 bases, the J end lost 4 bases, and 16 bases lay between the germline ends. Per the germline V gene, CDR1 is SGHDN and CDR2 is FVKESK. The CDR3 bases are TGTGCCAGCAGTTCTTTGGGGGGTATTTACAATGAGCAGTTCTTC. Its protein product is CASSSLGGIYNEQFF.

The chain is built from TRBV20-1 and TRBJ2-7; possible D gene TRBD2, 6 bases. V lost 3 bases and J 3 bases, leaving 12 bases between the germline ends. The CDR3 sequence is 13 residues long. Germline lookup yields CDR1 DFQATT and CDR2 SNEGSKA (reference sequence). Here the CDR3 DNA reads TGCAGTGCTAGTCGGAGGGCCCTCTACGAGCAGTACTTC. It specifies CSASRRALYEQYF.

The V gene is TRBV29-1, the J gene TRBJ1-2, with 7 bases aligning to TRBD1. The germline CDR1 and CDR2 sequences are SQVTM and ANQGSEA. After removal of 1 base from V and 4 bases from J, the junction contained 6 bases not matched to a gene. The CDR3 has 14 residues. This CDR3 reads CSVEAGGPFYGYTF. CDR3 coding DNA: TGCAGCGTTGAAGCAGGGGGACCCTTCTATGGCTACACCTTC.

The V and J genes are TRBV6-6 and TRBJ2-1; D is undetermined. Deletions cut 0 bases from V and 3 bases from J, with 12 bases between. CDR3 length: 16 amino acids. The germline V gene encodes CDR1 MNHNY and CDR2 SVGAGI (reference sequence). The CDR3 DNA reads TGTGCCAGCAGTTACTCAACAGTTTCCTACTACAATGAGCAGTTCTTC. Its translation is CASSYSTVSYYNEQFF.